The clone carrying this TCR beta chain was found once. Libraries were prepared by immunoSEQ multiplex PCR; TCRdb keeps only in-frame clonotypes and omits some of them. The data show about 76,000 clones, roughly 94% seen once. This entry comes from a study of technical replicates of blood from a handful of donors. The CDR3 extends over 15 amino acids. With 4 bases removed from V and 4 bases from J, the gap between germline ends came to 16 bases. The germline gives CDR1 SGHRS, CDR2 YFSETQ. The source material was T cells isolated from PBMCs. The sequence derives from a human donor in good health. V is TRBV5-1 and J is TRBJ2-3; D is perhaps TRBD2 (6 bases). The CDR3 loop reads CASSLLRRESDTQYF. Here the CDR3 DNA reads TGCGCCAGCAGCCTCCTGAGGAGGGAATCAGATACGCAGTATTTT.